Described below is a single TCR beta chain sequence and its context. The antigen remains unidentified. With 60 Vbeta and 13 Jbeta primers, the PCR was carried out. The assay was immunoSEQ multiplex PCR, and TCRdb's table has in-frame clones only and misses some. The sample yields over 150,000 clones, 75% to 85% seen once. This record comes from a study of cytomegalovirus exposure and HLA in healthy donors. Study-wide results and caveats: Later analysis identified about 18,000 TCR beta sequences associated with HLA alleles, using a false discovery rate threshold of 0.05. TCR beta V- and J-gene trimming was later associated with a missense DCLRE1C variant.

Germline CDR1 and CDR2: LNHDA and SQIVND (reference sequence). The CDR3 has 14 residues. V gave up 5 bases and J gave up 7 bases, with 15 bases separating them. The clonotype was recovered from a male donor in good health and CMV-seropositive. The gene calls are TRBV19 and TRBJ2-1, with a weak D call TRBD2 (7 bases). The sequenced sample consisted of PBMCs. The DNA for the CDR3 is TGTGCCAGTAGTTCGCGGGGGCCGGGTAATGAGCAGTTCTTC. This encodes CASSSRGPGNEQFF.